This T cell receptor (beta chain) was profiled in a study of cytomegalovirus exposure and HLA in healthy donors (dated by TCRdb to about 2017). Regarding the research as a whole: In an earlier analysis of 587 of the donors, 250 to 350 Gb of sequence data and about 110 million unique TCR beta sequences from about 190 million T cells were reported. Roughly 300 gigabases of sequencing data and about 92 million unique TCR sequences made up an early release that covered approximately 700 HLA-typed donors. Of the 350 to 450 genotyped donors, less than 90% were placed in the genetic ancestry cluster associated with self-reported Caucasian donors. The study aimed to test whether cataloging public T cell receptors could reveal signatures of past pathogen exposure. The T cell repertoires of some 700 subjects were profiled by immunosequencing and related to cytomegalovirus serostatus. Besides the first cohort of around 700 subjects, a separate validation cohort made up of over a hundred different subjects was used. To predict cytomegalovirus infection status, the study combined high-throughput TCR immunosequencing, statistical association of individual TCRs with disease status, and machine learning. In a later analysis, previously published TCR beta repertoires from 600 to 850 donors were re-analyzed and high-resolution HLA genotyping was added so that TCR occurrence patterns could be studied. Rather than using new phenotypic data, the later analysis identified candidate immune exposures from TCR beta sequences and from how often those sequences occurred across donors. In an earlier analysis of over 550 of the donors, high-throughput TCR beta sequencing was used to judge whether each TCR beta V gene segment behaved as functional or pseudogenic. Donor age, sex, ethnicity and CMV serostatus were compiled together with the repertoire data. In a later genetic analysis, genome-wide SNP genotypes for about three fifths of the roughly 670 donors were used, and that subset was treated as a discovery cohort. Every repertoire in the discovery cohort had been generated on one and the same sequencing platform. Both class I and class II loci were covered by HLA typing, at four-digit resolution. The number of donors typed differed by locus, with roughly 629-640 for A, B, C, DRB1 and DQB1, around 520 for DQA1, some 570 for DPA1, and around 430 for DPB1. Five DR-DQ haplotypes were treated as single units for association and clustering because of strong linkage in the cohort. Among 300 to 500 genotyped donors of the cohort, an average of around 240,000 unique TCR beta nucleotide sequences was sequenced per donor, of which 15% to 20% were non-productive.

Reading the germline V gene gives CDR1 MNHEY and CDR2 SVGAGI. Ends trimmed: V by 4 bases, J by 6 bases; bases unmatched to a gene: 5. The CDR3 has 14 amino acids, counting the end cysteine and phenylalanine. CDR3 DNA only is kept here, 42 bases in frame from base 1. What the authors observed across the whole study: In a later analysis, around 17,000 TCR beta sequences were associated with specific HLA alleles at a false discovery rate of 0.05. Because HLA typing was missing for some donors at each locus, association tests included only the typed subset. Because counts were too low, more than 15 rarely observed V segments, including chromosome 9 orphons, were excluded from the earlier analysis of a few hundred of the donors. Most CMV-associated TCR beta chains appeared to be HLA-restricted in a later analysis, and the HLA associations seemed to be driven largely by CMV exposure. Assigning TCR associations to individual alleles was difficult when HLA alleles, especially DR and DQ, strongly co-occurred. A cluster of highly shared sequence variants was judged likely to be a technical artifact of the sequencing pipeline. An association between a missense DCLRE1C variant and V-gene and J-gene trimming of TCR beta chains was found in a later genetic analysis and replicated in an independent cohort. Several of the top co-occurrence clusters appeared to be linked to parvovirus B19, influenza, CMV and Epstein-Barr virus, according to a later analysis. A further reported finding was that TCR beta sequences accurately predicted the HLA-A and HLA-B alleles for most subjects in the first cohort. A later analysis found that TCR association rates varied across HLA loci, with DRB1 alleles showing the most associated TCRs and HLA-C alleles the fewest. Broadly in line with IMGT annotations, most TCR beta V segments showed up in productive rearrangements about 87% or about 30% of the time in an earlier analysis of several hundred of the donors. Cytomegalovirus status was reported to be diagnosed by the classifier with high specificity and sensitivity in both the original and validation cohorts. In vitro tests confirmed that a few of the cytomegalovirus-associated TCR beta chains recognize cytomegalovirus antigens. According to the authors, the approach could potentially be generalized to other disease states and immunological phenotypes. Linkage disequilibrium might explain the correlated functional status among segregating V segments, but an unknown experimental factor could not be ruled out. A later genetic analysis reported fewer N-insertions in productive TCRs among donors in an Asian-associated ancestry cluster than the 666-donor mean. In a later analysis, HLA-associated TCR beta chains showed more clonal expansion and lower generation probabilities than non-associated chains that were equally common. While some public TCRs were present in many individuals, most TCR sequences turned up only very rarely across donors. Some IMGT-functional V segments, including TRBV6-2 and TRBV6-3, could not be distinguished by the 87-base-pair reads and were therefore excluded. This cohort had only TCR beta chains sequenced, and the lack of alpha or paired-chain data limited which features could be detected. The only immune exposure information available for the cohort was CMV serostatus. Roughly uniform sequencing depth across donors was assumed in presence/absence analyses, although this assumption may not hold. The study listed 170 or so TCR beta chains as associated with cytomegalovirus.

Library preparation used the immunoSEQ multiplex PCR assay. The multiplex PCR relied on a mix of 60 forward primers for TCR Vbeta segments and 13 reverse primers for TCR Jbeta segments. The CDR3 region of rearranged TCR beta genes was amplified from genomic DNA with a multiplex PCR assay. The Illumina HiSeq System was used to sequence the amplified TCR beta libraries as 87-base-pair reads. The study's own analysis went as follows. In a later analysis, 77 million or so unique TCR beta chains were counted across the 500 to 850 repertoires, and around 10 million of these chains were shared by at least two donors. Raw reads were error-corrected and collapsed into unique sequences with a nearest-neighbor algorithm that merged closely related sequences to remove PCR and sequencing errors. Alignment of CDR3 sequences to IMGT reference sequences was used to assign V, D and J gene segments. For a sequence to be retained, a match of at least six nucleotides was required to both a V gene segment and a J gene segment. Rearrangements were called productive when the CDR3 lacked stop codons and stayed in frame with V and J; all others were non-productive. CDR3 was defined by IMGT convention, running from the second conserved V-encoded cysteine to the conserved J-encoded phenylalanine. The earlier analysis of more than 450 of the donors excluded sequences that lacked an unambiguous match to a single V gene segment. In an earlier analysis of approximately 590 of the donors, V segments were called functional above 56.7% productive rearrangements and were called segregating when the between-donor standard deviation exceeded 5%. To diagnose cytomegalovirus status from the catalog of TCR beta chain sequences, a statistical classification framework was built. In a later analysis, V and J genes were assigned by comparing TCR nucleotide sequences against IMGT/GENE-DB human TR gene sequences. A later analysis assigned CDR3 sequences and most-parsimonious VDJ recombination scenarios with the TCRdist pipeline. In a later analysis, each TCR beta chain was defined by its CDR3 amino acid sequence together with its V-gene family, and reads lacking a unique V-gene family were excluded. As a way to deal with suspected cross-contamination and a sequencing artifact, a later analysis dropped more than 500 nucleotide sequences that were highly shared and had low generation probability. A later analysis calculated a clonal expansion index for each public chain from normalized within-repertoire ranks of inferred template counts. Generation probabilities in a later analysis came from a VDJ recombination model fitted to out-of-frame rearrangements, and those results were checked against IGoR. In a later analysis, TCR-TCR, TCR-HLA and TCR-CMV co-occurrence was scored with hypergeometric tests, and a repertoire-size bias correction was applied to TCR pairs. False discovery rates were estimated in a later analysis by permuting HLA or CMV assignments 20 times. A later analysis grouped co-occurring TCRs with DBSCAN, adding TCRdist sequence similarity when clustering within HLA-allele-positive subsets. Co-occurrence clustering excluded repertoires with fewer than 30,000 or more than 120,000 public chains, plus five with anomalous nucleotide sharing. Not all clones reach the TCRdb copy of this immuneACCESS table, which keeps in-frame sequences only. Checked studies attribute under half of the gap to unresolved V genes and leave the rest unexplained. The V and J calls and the clone size are those of that table, but D and trimming were determined from the DNA. The sample profile shows about 90,000 clones; approximately 80% of them were found once. Of the sample, 2.7% is held by the ten largest clones.

The cohort comprised 666 healthy bone marrow donors. At the time of sampling, every cohort member was nominally healthy, though immune exposures that went unrecorded were likely present. The donor was CMV seronegative and was included in the group of about 350 seronegative cohort members. A peripheral blood sample was provided by each donor, and peripheral blood mononuclear cells were used for TCR beta sequencing. Genomic DNA was extracted from the blood cell samples with the Qiagen DNeasy Blood Extraction Kit. Details on this clone: What antigen it recognizes has not been identified. No base quality information exists; no much larger clone differs at one position.

The chain is assembled from TRBV6-5 and TRBJ1-5; TRBD1 agrees with 8 junctional bases. Material for sequencing was PBMCs. The source is a man aged 25-40 years in good health and CMV-seronegative. At the DNA level, the sequence is TGTGCCAGCAGTTCCGGACAGGGCAGTCAGCCCCAGCATTTT. Its translation reads: CASSSGQGSQPQHF.